The clone carrying this TCR beta chain was recorded many times. The sample comes from a study of Graves' ophthalmopathy and Graves' hyperthyroidism. As the template, RNA transcripts were used to amplify TCR beta CDR3 regions. HTBI-primed first-round RT-PCR preceded second-round multiplex PCR. TCRdb analysed the multiplex PCR reads with MiXCR anew, one entry per CDR3 protein. Of about 410,000 distinct CDR3 sequences listed, about 16% are singletons. Germline V gene sequence: CDR1 DFQATT, CDR2 SNEGSKA (reference sequence). This CDR3 is built from 13 residues. Germline trimming cut 6 bases from V and 4 bases from J; bases unmatched to any gene: 4. Ophthalmopathy donors were characterized by moderate-to-severe activity, CAS of at least 3, NOSPECS of at least 4, and duration under 3 months.

This TCR was sampled from a woman aged 18-29 years with Graves' ophthalmopathy. V is TRBV20-1 and J is TRBJ2-7; 12 bases align to TRBD2. The sample comprised peripheral blood. CDR3 amino acids: CSAPLAGGYEQYF. The CDR3 nucleotides read TGCAGTGCCCCACTAGCGGGGGGATACGAGCAGTACTTC.